This T cell receptor (beta chain) was sequenced for a study of blood T cell repertoires in COVID-19. In the study overall: Acute and convalescent COVID-19 specimens originated in the United States, Italy and Spain. T cells, B-cell-depleted T cells, or PBMCs provided the cDNA or gDNA that served as material.

Trimming took off 2 bases at V and 4 bases at J, with 18 bases between the two ends. The length of the CDR3 is 17 residues. The V gene's germline CDR1 is WNHNN and CDR2 SYGVQD (reference sequence). In the authors' methods: Using reference gene primer amplification, nucleated cell counts were estimated. The data were produced by immunoSEQ multiplex PCR, yet TCRdb's version contains in-frame clones alone and is incomplete. Clone size and V and J calls were adopted from that table, with D and trimming inferred from the DNA. This sample has about 210,000 clones, with approximately 82% found just once. The sequencing input was peripheral blood. The chain employs TRBV10-1 and TRBJ1-5; D not resolved. This clonotype was obtained from a woman between 40 and 50 years old with acute or convalescent COVID-19. The CDR3 DNA is TGCGCCAGCAGTGAGAGCAGAGGGTCACTTTTTAATCAGCCCCAGCATTTT. Residues: CASSESRGSLFNQPQHF.